The clone carrying this T cell receptor (beta chain) was seen many times. The authors prepared the TCRbeta library with unique molecular identifiers. Via MiXCR, TCRdb re-called the PCR reads, giving one row per CDR3 protein. In the table there are about 360,000 distinct CDR3 sequences, approximately 12% of which are singletons. These data belong to a study of T-cell reconstitution after alpha-beta-depleted transplantation in children. The germline CDR1 and CDR2 sequences are SGHRS and YFSETQ. The germline V and J ends were trimmed by 4 bases and 3 bases, with 17 bases remaining between them. There are 16 residues in the CDR3.

This sequence originates from a human donor who donated a stem cell graft to a child with Fanconi anemia. Sequences were derived from PBMCs, sampled from the stem cell graft. V usage is TRBV5-1 and J usage is TRBJ2-1; D might be TRBD2 (6 bases). CDR3 protein: CASSEISGQYYNEQFF. CDR3 in DNA: TGCGCCAGCAGCGAGATTAGCGGCCAATACTACAATGAGCAGTTCTTC.